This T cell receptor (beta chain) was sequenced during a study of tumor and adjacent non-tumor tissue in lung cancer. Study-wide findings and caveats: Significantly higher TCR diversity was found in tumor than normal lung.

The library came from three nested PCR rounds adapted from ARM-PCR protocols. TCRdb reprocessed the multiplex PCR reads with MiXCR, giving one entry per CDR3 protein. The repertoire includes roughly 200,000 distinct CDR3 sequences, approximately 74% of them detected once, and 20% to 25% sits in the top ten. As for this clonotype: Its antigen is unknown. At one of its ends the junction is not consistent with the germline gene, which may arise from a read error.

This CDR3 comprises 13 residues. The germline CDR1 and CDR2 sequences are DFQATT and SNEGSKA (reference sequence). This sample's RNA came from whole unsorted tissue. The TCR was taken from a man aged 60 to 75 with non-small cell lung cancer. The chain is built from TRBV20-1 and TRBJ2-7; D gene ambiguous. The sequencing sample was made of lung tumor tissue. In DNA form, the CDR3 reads TGCAGTGTTAGAGCTAGTAGTCTAAACGAGCAGTACTTC. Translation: CSVRASSLNEQYF.